Listed here is a single T cell receptor (beta chain). The target of this receptor is not known. Per-base quality was not reported, and no clone a single base away is much larger than it. Here V drops 4 bases and J drops 7 bases, and the junction holds 6 bases not matched to any gene. CDR1 is given as SGDLS and CDR2 as YYNGEE, both from the germline V gene. The cysteine opens and the phenylalanine closes a CDR3 of 15 amino acids. The only DNA kept is the CDR3, 45 bases in frame from the first base. In total, approximately 690 healthy bone marrow donors made up the cohort. All cohort members were sampled while nominally healthy, although unrecorded immune exposures were likely present. The donor was CMV seropositive and belonged to the group of over 250 seropositive cohort members. A peripheral blood sample was collected from each donor, and TCR beta sequencing was performed on peripheral blood mononuclear cells. The Qiagen DNeasy Blood Extraction Kit was used to extract genomic DNA from the blood cell samples.

The sample comes from a study of cytomegalovirus exposure and HLA in healthy donors (dated 2017 in TCRdb). Context from the whole study: An earlier analysis of several hundred of the donors reported about 300 Gb of sequence data and around 100 million unique TCR beta sequences obtained from approximately 180 million T cells. Approximately 310 gigabases of sequencing data and roughly 90 million unique TCR sequences were included in an early release covering around 600 HLA-typed donors. The genetic ancestry cluster associated with self-reported Caucasian donors included 81% of the 300 to 400 genotyped donors. The study aimed to test whether signatures of past pathogen exposure could be identified by cataloging public T cell receptors. Using immunosequencing, the study profiled T cell repertoires from 666 subjects and related those repertoires to cytomegalovirus serostatus. Along with the roughly 610-subject first cohort, a separate validation cohort of over a hundred different subjects was used. To predict cytomegalovirus infection status, the study brought together high-throughput TCR immunosequencing, statistical association of individual TCRs with disease status, and machine learning. A later analysis re-analyzed previously published TCR beta repertoires from roughly 600 donors and added high-resolution HLA genotyping to study TCR occurrence patterns. Rather than drawing on any new phenotypic data, the later analysis identified candidate immune exposures from TCR beta sequences and the way those sequences occurred across donors. An earlier analysis of 587 of the donors applied high-throughput TCR beta sequencing to assess whether each TCR beta V gene segment acted as functional or pseudogenic. Donor age, sex, ethnicity and CMV serostatus were collected together with the repertoire data. Genome-wide SNP genotypes for about 65% of the roughly 700 donors were used in a later genetic analysis, which treated that subset as a discovery cohort. All discovery cohort repertoires had been generated on a single sequencing platform. Class I and class II HLA loci were covered by the typing at four-digit resolution. The number of donors typed differed by locus, with roughly 620-640 for A, B, C, DRB1 and DQB1, roughly 520 for DQA1, 600 to 610 for DPA1, and some 440 for DPB1. A few DR-DQ haplotypes were treated as single units for association and clustering because of strong linkage in the cohort. Among roughly 400 genotyped donors of the cohort, an average of roughly 230,000 unique TCR beta nucleotide sequences was sequenced per donor, of which roughly 17% were non-productive. General findings and caveats noted by the study authors: A later genetic analysis reported fewer N-insertions in productive TCRs among donors in an Asian-associated ancestry cluster than the roughly 620-donor mean. Linkage disequilibrium might explain the correlated functional status among segregating V segments, but an unknown experimental factor could not be ruled out. When HLA alleles, especially DR and DQ, strongly co-occurred, TCR associations were difficult to assign to individual alleles. Because the 87-base-pair reads could not distinguish some IMGT-functional V segments, including TRBV6-2 and TRBV6-3, those segments were excluded. For the cohort, immune exposure information was limited to CMV serostatus. Most TCR sequences were observed very rarely across donors, whereas some public TCRs were present in many individuals. Because HLA typing was unavailable for some donors at each locus, only the typed subset was used in association tests. The earlier analysis of fewer than 750 of the donors excluded roughly 17 rarely observed V segments, including chromosome 9 orphons, because counts were too low. A further reported finding was that TCR beta sequences accurately predicted the HLA-A and HLA-B alleles for most subjects in the first cohort. At a false discovery rate of 0.05, a later analysis linked 16,951 TCR beta sequences to specific HLA alleles. Compared with equally common non-associated chains, HLA-associated TCR beta chains in a later analysis were more clonally expanded and had lower generation probabilities. According to a later analysis, TCR association rates differed among HLA loci, with DRB1 alleles showing the most associated TCRs and HLA-C alleles showing the fewest. In vitro tests confirmed that a few of the cytomegalovirus-associated TCR beta chains recognize cytomegalovirus antigens. Only TCR beta chains were sequenced in this cohort, and the absence of alpha or paired-chain data limited detectable features. Roughly uniform sequencing depth across donors was assumed in presence/absence analyses, although this assumption may not hold. A cluster of highly shared sequence variants was judged likely to be a technical artifact of the sequencing pipeline. The authors suggested that the approach could potentially be generalized to other disease states and immunological phenotypes. The classifier was reported to diagnose cytomegalovirus status with high specificity and sensitivity in both the original cohort and the validation cohort. An association between a missense DCLRE1C variant and V-gene and J-gene trimming of TCR beta chains was found in a later genetic analysis and replicated in an independent cohort. In an earlier analysis of roughly 500 of the donors, most TCR beta V segments appeared in productive rearrangements about 90% or about 30% of the time, broadly matching IMGT annotations. Several of the top co-occurrence clusters appeared to be linked to parvovirus B19, influenza, CMV and Epstein-Barr virus, according to a later analysis. A later analysis found that most CMV-associated TCR beta chains appeared HLA-restricted, with HLA associations seemingly driven largely by CMV exposure. In the study, 150 to 200 TCR beta chains were listed as associated with cytomegalovirus.

The library was obtained by the immunoSEQ multiplex PCR assay. For the multiplex PCR, a mixture combining 60 forward primers for TCR Vbeta segments and 13 reverse primers for TCR Jbeta segments was used. The CDR3 region of rearranged TCR beta genes was amplified from genomic DNA by a multiplex PCR assay. The amplified TCR beta libraries were sequenced on the Illumina HiSeq System as 87-base-pair reads. As for how the authors treated the data: Across the 500 to 750 repertoires, a later analysis counted roughly 77 million unique TCR beta chains, 8.5 million to 12 million of which were shared by at least two donors. To remove PCR and sequencing errors, raw reads were error-corrected and collapsed into unique sequences using a nearest-neighbor algorithm that merged closely related sequences. V, D and J gene segments were assigned by aligning CDR3 sequences to IMGT reference sequences. For a sequence to be retained, a match of at least six nucleotides was required to both a V gene segment and a J gene segment. A rearrangement was called productive if the CDR3 had no stop codons and remained in frame with V and J, and every other rearrangement was called non-productive. CDR3 was defined by IMGT convention, running from the second conserved V-encoded cysteine to the conserved J-encoded phenylalanine. The earlier analysis of about 560 of the donors excluded any sequence lacking an unambiguous match to a single V gene segment. In an earlier analysis of approximately 590 of the donors, V segments were called functional above 56.7% productive rearrangements and were called segregating when the between-donor standard deviation exceeded 5%. A statistical classification framework was built for diagnosing cytomegalovirus status from the catalog of TCR beta chain sequences. V and J gene assignment, in a later analysis, came from comparing TCR nucleotide sequences with IMGT/GENE-DB human TR gene sequences. The TCRdist pipeline was used in a later analysis to assign CDR3 sequences and most-parsimonious VDJ recombination scenarios. A later analysis defined each TCR beta chain by its CDR3 amino acid sequence plus V-gene family, and excluded reads lacking a unique V-gene family. To address suspected cross-contamination and a sequencing artifact, a later analysis removed around 590 highly shared, low-generation-probability nucleotide sequences. In a later analysis, a clonal expansion index was calculated for each public chain from normalized within-repertoire ranks of inferred template counts. In a later analysis, generation probabilities were computed with a VDJ recombination model fitted to out-of-frame rearrangements, and the resulting probabilities were checked against IGoR. Hypergeometric tests were used in a later analysis to score TCR-TCR, TCR-HLA and TCR-CMV co-occurrence, with a repertoire-size bias correction applied to the TCR pairs. In a later analysis, false discovery rates were estimated by permuting HLA or CMV assignments 20 times. In a later analysis, co-occurring TCRs were grouped with DBSCAN, and TCRdist sequence similarity was added when clustering was performed within HLA-allele-positive subsets. Repertoires with fewer than 30,000 or more than 120,000 public chains, plus five repertoires with anomalous nucleotide sharing, were excluded from co-occurrence clustering. TCRdb obtained this table from immuneACCESS and retained in-frame rearrangements with V and J assigned. These tables miss some clones; where compared with another copy, unresolved V genes account for less than half of the shortfall, and the remainder is unexplained. The V and J calls and clone size were taken over from that table, and D and trimming were inferred from the DNA. This sample lists some 120,000 clones; about 70% were detected once. The ten largest clones add up to over 4% of the sample.

The chain couples TRBV9 to TRBJ2-2, with 11 central nucleotides matching TRBD2. Sequencing input: PBMCs. The TCR comes from a man aged 30 to 39 in good health and CMV-seropositive. Here the CDR3 is given as CASSYSGGAGGELFF. The nucleotide sequence reads TGTGCCAGCAGCTATAGCGGGGGGGCCGGCGGGGAGCTGTTTTTT. Reference TRBV9 and TRBJ2-2 proteins supply the regions before and after the CDR3; the full variable domain is: DSGVTQTPKHLITATGQRVTLRCSPRSGDLSVYWYQQSLDQGLQFLIQYYNGEERAKGNILERFSAQQFPDLHSELNLSSLELGDSALYFCASSYSGGAGGELFFGEGSRLTVL.